This TCR beta chain derives from a study of T cell changes during pregnancy in multiple sclerosis. Sequenced by immunoSEQ multiplex PCR; TCRdb stores in-frame clones only, minus some. This table has 45,000 to 55,000 clones, 88% appearing once. There are 15 residues in the CDR3. The ends were cut back, 8 bases at V and 3 bases at J, with 17 bases in the middle. The germline V gene has CDR1 MNHEY and CDR2 SMNVEV (reference sequence). The source was CD4+ T cells from peripheral blood mononuclear cells, collected in the second trimester of pregnancy. The TCR was taken from a female donor with multiple sclerosis, enrolled in a pregnancy study. The chain joins TRBV27 to TRBJ1-5; D is uncertain. The CDR3 DNA is TGTGCCAGCGGGTCGGGAGGAACAATCAATCAGCCCCAGCATTTT. It yields the protein CASGSGGTINQPQHF.